These 14 T cell receptor beta chains were all obtained from the same sample, sequenced in a study of metastatic and nonmetastatic thyroid tumors. Each patient came to thyroid surgery without any prior treatment (of any kind). Via MiXCR, TCRdb re-called the PCR reads. The sample shows about 24,000 clones, 20% to 30% of them seen only once. Sequencing input: tumor tissue. These TCRs come from a male donor with papillary thyroid cancer or a benign thyroid nodule (not recorded which). Some clones in this sample may be carry-over from other donors' samples.

The rearrangement joins TRBV7-2 to TRBJ2-2, with D perhaps matching TRBD1 or TRBD2 (5 bases each). V dropped 3 bases and J dropped 6 bases, with 8 bases sitting between them. Germline-derived CDR1 and CDR2 are SGHTA and FQGNSA. There are 13 residues in the CDR3. CDR3 sequence (DNA): TGTGCCAGCAGCTTGTTGGGGGCCGGGGAGCTGTTTTTT. It codes for CASSLLGAGELFF.

The CDR3 nucleotides are TGCAGTGGTGGTGGTGGGTGGCCAGATACGCAGTATTTT. Amino acids: CSGGGGWPDTQYF. This rearrangement joins TRBV20-1 to TRBJ2-3, with D hard to call. Per germline, CDR1 DFQATT and CDR2 SNEGSKA (reference sequence). The ends were cut back, 7 bases at V and 4 bases at J, with 15 bases in the middle. This CDR3 comprises 13 residues.

This sequence joins TRBV28 and TRBJ2-5; TRBD1 matches 10 bases. The CDR3 has 14 residues. V was pared by 4 bases and J by 4 bases, with 3 bases of the junction left unmatched. Germline CDR1 and CDR2: MDHEN and SYDVKM. The CDR3 nucleotides are TGTGCCAGCAGTTCGGGACAGGGGAGAGAGACCCAGTACTTC. Amino acids: CASSSGQGRETQYF.

This clone is medium-sized by share. This chain connects TRBV12-3 or TRBV12-4 to TRBJ2-7; D gene unclear. CDR3 size: 13 residues. Trimming removed 2 bases from V and 3 bases from J, with 8 bases in between. The CDR3 loop reads CASSLSWGYEQYF. The CDR3 DNA reads as TGTGCCAGCAGTTTAAGCTGGGGCTACGAGCAGTACTTC.

This clone qualifies as medium-sized. This chain connects TRBV7-2 to TRBJ2-7, with 8 bases fitting TRBD2. The CDR3 has 15 amino acids. Germline CDR1 and CDR2: SGHTA and FQGNSA. The ends lost 5 bases at V and 2 bases at J; junction bases unmatched: 8. The CDR3 reads CASSPPGLGTYEQYF. The CDR3 region has the DNA TGTGCCAGCAGCCCACCGGGACTAGGCACCTACGAGCAGTACTTC.

In regard to this clone: It may be a read error: a sequence one base away is much more abundant. Since the CDR3 does not end with the conserved phenylalanine or tryptophan, this likely comes from a read error. The DNA is omitted, as the CDR3 cannot be located on it reliably, and the CDR3 follows TCRdb's listing. The chain links TRBV20-1 to TRBJ2-5; the listed D gene, TRBD2, was not tested against the DNA. The CDR3 is 13 amino acids in total, end residues counted. CDR1 and CDR2 (germline): DFQATT, SNEGSKA (reference sequence). The CDR3 protein is CAFQETSLETHYL.

The V call is TRBV20-1, the J call TRBJ1-2; 8 positions match TRBD1. Unmatched junction bases numbered 5, after V lost 4 bases and J lost 4 bases. The CDR3 has 13 amino acids. Germline lookup yields CDR1 DFQATT and CDR2 SNEGSKA (reference sequence). The CDR3 loop reads CSAIRGQCYGYTF. Here the CDR3 DNA reads TGCAGTGCTATCAGGGGGCAATGCTATGGCTACACCTTC.

This clone is categorized as medium-sized (0.01 to 0.1%). The chain carries TRBV27 and TRBJ2-7; D is ambiguous. Trimming removed 2 bases at V and 5 bases at J, with 7 bases between. The CDR3 runs to 12 residues. From germline, CDR1 is MNHEY and CDR2 SMNVEV (reference sequence). As DNA, the CDR3 is TGTGCCAGCAGTTTAGTAGGGAACGAGCAGTACTTC. This sequence encodes CASSLVGNEQYF.

The table lists this clone with many counts. The gene calls are TRBV4-1 and TRBJ1-5; D unclear. Germline CDR1 MGHRA, CDR2 YSYEKL. The germline V and J ends were trimmed by 4 bases and 2 bases, with 15 bases remaining between them. The length of the CDR3 is 16 residues. CDR3 sequence (DNA): TGCGCCAGCAGCCCGAGGGTAGCAATGGGCAATCAGCCCCAGCATTTT. This encodes CASSPRVAMGNQPQHF.

This clone was counted ten times or more. This chain connects TRBV18 to TRBJ2-6, with 11 nucleotides matching TRBD2. The V segment lost 3 bases and the J segment 4 bases; nucleotides outside the gene matches: 5. The CDR3 is 17 amino acids. Per the germline V gene, CDR1 is KGHSH and CDR2 is LQKENI. The CDR3 sequence is CASSPTSGSPGANVLTF. The CDR3 region has the DNA TGTGCCAGCTCACCCACTAGCGGGAGTCCAGGGGCCAACGTCCTGACTTTC.

This clone has just a few counts. This could be a read error, since a much larger clone is one nucleotide away. The V gene is TRBV19, the J gene TRBJ1-5; weak D call: TRBD1 (6 bases). CDR1 is LNHDA and CDR2 is SQIVND in the germline V gene (reference sequence). V lost 6 bases to trimming and J lost 6 bases, with 12 bases between them. The CDR3 totals 13 residues. The CDR3, as DNA: TGTGCCAGTAGAACAGGGATCGGTCAGCCCCAGCATTTT. It codes for CASRTGIGQPQHF.

This clone was found a few times. The chain joins TRBV6-2 or TRBV6-3 to TRBJ2-7; tentatively, D is TRBD2 (6 bases). Deletions cut 4 bases from V and 13 bases from J, with 20 bases between. This CDR3 has 13 amino acids. Germline V gene sequence: CDR1 MNHEY, CDR2 SVGEGT. In DNA, the CDR3 is TGTGCCAGCAGTTTGGTACTAGCCCTCGATCATTACTTC. This translates into CASSLVLALDHYF.

The genes are TRBV19 and TRBJ1-2; no firm D call. This CDR3 has 13 residues. Germline V gene sequence: CDR1 LNHDA, CDR2 SQIVND (reference sequence). V gave up 6 bases and J gave up 7 bases, with 15 bases separating them. CDR3: CASRSPMGVGYTF. CDR3 DNA: TGTGCCAGTAGGTCACCAATGGGTGTTGGCTACACCTTC.

The V call is TRBV6-2 or TRBV6-3, the J call TRBJ2-7; D is possibly TRBD2 (5 bases). Trimming stripped 0 bases from V and 5 bases from J, with 8 bases between. In germline, CDR1 is MNHEY, CDR2 SVGEGT. The CDR3 spans 13 residues. Here the CDR3 reads CASSYSRVHEQYF. CDR3 bases: TGTGCCAGCAGTTACTCGAGGGTCCACGAGCAGTACTTC.